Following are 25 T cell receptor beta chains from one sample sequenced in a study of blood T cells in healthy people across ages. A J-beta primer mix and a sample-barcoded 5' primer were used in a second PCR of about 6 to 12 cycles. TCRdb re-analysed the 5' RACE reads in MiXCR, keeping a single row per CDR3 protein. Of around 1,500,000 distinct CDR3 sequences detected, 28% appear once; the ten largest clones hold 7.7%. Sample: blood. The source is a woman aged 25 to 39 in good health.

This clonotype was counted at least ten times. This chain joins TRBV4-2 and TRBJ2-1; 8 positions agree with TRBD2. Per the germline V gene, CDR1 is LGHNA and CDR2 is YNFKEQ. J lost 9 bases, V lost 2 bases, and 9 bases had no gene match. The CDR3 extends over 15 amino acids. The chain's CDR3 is CASSQLSGAFGEQFF. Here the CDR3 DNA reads TGTGCCAGCAGCCAACTTAGCGGGGCGTTTGGTGAGCAGTTCTTC.

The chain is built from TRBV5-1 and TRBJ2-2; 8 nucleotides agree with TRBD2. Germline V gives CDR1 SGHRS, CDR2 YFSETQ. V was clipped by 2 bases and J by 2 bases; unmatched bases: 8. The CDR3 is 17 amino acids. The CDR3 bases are TGCGCCAGCAGCTTCTACAGCGGGAGAGCTAACACCGGGGAGCTGTTTTTT. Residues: CASSFYSGRANTGELFF.

CDR3 in amino acids: CASRPREGIHNEQFF. CDR3 coding DNA: TGTGCCAGCAGACCTAGGGAGGGCATTCACAATGAGCAGTTCTTC. The gene calls are TRBV21-1 and TRBJ2-1; the tabulated D call, TRBD2, remains unverified against the DNA. TRBV21-1 is recorded as a pseudogene. This CDR3 has 15 amino acids.

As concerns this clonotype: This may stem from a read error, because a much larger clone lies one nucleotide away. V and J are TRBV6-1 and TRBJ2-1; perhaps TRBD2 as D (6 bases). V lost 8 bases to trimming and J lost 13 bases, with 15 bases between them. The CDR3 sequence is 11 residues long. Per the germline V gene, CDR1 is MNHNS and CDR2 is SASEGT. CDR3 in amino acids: CASASGETQFF. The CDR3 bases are TGTGCCAGCGCGTCGGGGGAGACCCAGTTCTTC.

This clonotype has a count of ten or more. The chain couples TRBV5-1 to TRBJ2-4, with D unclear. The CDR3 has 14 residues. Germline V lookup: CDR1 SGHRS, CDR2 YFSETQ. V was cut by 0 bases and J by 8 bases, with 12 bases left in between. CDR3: CASSLATPQDIQYF. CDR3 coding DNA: TGCGCCAGCAGCTTGGCGACCCCGCAGGACATTCAGTACTTC.

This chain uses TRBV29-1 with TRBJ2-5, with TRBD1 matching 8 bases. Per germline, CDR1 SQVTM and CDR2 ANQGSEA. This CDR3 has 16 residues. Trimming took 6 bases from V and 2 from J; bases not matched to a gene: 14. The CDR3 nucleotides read TGCAGCGTGAAAACCCTACAGGGGGTGCGGCAAGAGACCCAGTACTTC. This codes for CSVKTLQGVRQETQYF.

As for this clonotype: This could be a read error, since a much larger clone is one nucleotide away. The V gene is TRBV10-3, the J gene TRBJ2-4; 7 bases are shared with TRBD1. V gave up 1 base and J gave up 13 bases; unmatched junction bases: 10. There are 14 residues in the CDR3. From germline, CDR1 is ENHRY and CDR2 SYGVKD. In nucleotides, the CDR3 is TGTGCCATCAGTGAGTTCGGACAGGCCTACGGGCAGTACTTC. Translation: CAISEFGQAYGQYF.

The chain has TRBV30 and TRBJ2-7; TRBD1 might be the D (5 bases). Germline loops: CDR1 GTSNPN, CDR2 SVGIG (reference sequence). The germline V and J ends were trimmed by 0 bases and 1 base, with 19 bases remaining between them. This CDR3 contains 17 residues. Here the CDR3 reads CAWSVTGQRELSYEQYF. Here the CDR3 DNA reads TGTGCCTGGAGTGTTACAGGACAAAGGGAATTATCCTACGAGCAGTACTTC.

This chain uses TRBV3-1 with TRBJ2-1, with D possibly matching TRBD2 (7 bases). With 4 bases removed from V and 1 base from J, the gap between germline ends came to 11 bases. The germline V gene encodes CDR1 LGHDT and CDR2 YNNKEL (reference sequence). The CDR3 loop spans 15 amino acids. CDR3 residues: CASSPGGRSYNEQFF. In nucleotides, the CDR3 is TGTGCCAGCAGCCCGGGGGGCCGGTCCTACAATGAGCAGTTCTTC.

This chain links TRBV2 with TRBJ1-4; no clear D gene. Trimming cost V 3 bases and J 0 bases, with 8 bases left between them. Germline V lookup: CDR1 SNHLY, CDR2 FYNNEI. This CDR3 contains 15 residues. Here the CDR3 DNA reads TGTGCCAGCAGTGAGGACGGCACAACTAATGAAAAACTGTTTTTT. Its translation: CASSEDGTTNEKLFF.

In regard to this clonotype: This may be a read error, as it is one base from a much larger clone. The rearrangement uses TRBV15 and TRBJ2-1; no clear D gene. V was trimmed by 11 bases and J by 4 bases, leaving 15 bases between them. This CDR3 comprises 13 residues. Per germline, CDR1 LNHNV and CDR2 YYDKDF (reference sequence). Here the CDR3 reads CASRRAAYNEQFF. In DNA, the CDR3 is TGTGCCTCCCGACGTGCCGCATACAATGAGCAGTTCTTC. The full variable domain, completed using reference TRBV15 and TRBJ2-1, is DAMVIQNPRYQVTQFGKPVTLSCSQTLNHNVMYWYQQKSSQAPKLLFHYYDKDFNNEADTPDNFQSRRPNTSFCFLDIRSPGLGDTAMYLCASRRAAYNEQFFGPGTRLTVL.

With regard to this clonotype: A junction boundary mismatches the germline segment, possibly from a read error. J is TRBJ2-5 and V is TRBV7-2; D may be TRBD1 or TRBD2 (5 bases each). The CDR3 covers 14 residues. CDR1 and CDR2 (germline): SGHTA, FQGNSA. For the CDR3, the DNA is TGTTCCAGCAGCCCAGGGACGGTCCAAGAGACCCAGTACTTC. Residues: CSSSPGTVQETQYF.

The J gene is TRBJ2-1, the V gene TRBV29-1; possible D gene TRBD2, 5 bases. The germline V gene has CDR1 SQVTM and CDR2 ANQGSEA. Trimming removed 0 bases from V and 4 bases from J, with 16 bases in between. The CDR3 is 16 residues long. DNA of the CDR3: TGCAGCGTTGAAGATCTTTTGGCGGGCAGTTACAATGAGCAGTTCTTC. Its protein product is CSVEDLLAGSYNEQFF.

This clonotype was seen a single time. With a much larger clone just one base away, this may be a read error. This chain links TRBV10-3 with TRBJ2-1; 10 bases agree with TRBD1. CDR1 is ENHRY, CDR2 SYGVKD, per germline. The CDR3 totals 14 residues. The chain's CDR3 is CTTRPDRGWNEQFF. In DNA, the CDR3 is TGTACCACCCGACCGGACAGGGGGTGGAATGAGCAGTTCTTC.

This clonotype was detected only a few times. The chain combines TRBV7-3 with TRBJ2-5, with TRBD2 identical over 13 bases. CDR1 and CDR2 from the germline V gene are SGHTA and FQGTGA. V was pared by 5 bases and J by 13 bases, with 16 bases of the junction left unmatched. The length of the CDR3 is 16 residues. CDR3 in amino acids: CASSPQLAGGPNELYF. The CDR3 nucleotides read TGTGCCAGCAGCCCCCAACTAGCGGGGGGGCCAAATGAGCTGTACTTC.

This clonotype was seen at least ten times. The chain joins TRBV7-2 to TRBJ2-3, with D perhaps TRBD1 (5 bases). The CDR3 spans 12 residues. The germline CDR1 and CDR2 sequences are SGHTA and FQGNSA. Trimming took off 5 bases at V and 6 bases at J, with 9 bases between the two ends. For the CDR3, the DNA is TGTGCCAGCAGCCTCAAGGGGGATACGCAGTATTTT. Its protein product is CASSLKGDTQYF. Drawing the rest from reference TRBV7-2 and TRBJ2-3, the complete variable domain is GAGVSQSPSNKVTEKGKDVELRCDPISGHTALYWYRQSLGQGLEFLIYFQGNSAPDKSGLPSDRFSAERTGGSVSTLTIQRTQQEDSAVYLCASSLKGDTQYFGPGTRLTVL.

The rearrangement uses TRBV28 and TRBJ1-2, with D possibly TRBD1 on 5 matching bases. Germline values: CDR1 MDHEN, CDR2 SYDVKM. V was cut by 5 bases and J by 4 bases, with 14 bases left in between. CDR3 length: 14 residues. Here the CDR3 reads CASSISRGAYGYTF. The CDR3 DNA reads TGTGCCAGCAGTATCAGTCGAGGGGCCTATGGCTACACCTTC.

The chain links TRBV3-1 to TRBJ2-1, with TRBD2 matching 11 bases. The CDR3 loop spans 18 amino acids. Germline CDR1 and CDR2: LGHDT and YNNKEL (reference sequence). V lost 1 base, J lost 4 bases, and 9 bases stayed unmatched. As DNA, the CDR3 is TGTGCCAGCAGCCAAGTTCCCCTGACTAGCGGGATATACAATGAGCAGTTCTTC. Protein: CASSQVPLTSGIYNEQFF.

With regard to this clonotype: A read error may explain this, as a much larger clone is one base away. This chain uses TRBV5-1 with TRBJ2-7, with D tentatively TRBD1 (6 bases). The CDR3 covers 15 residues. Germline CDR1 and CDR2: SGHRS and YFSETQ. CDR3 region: CASSLGGHSSYERYF. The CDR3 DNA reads TGCGCCAGCAGCTTGGGGGGACACAGCTCCTACGAGCGGTACTTC.

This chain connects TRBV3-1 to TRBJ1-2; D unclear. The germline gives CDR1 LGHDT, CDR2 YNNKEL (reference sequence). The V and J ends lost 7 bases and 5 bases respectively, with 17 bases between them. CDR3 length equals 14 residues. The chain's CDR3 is CASTPTGKVYGYTF. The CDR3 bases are TGTGCCAGCACCCCGACGGGGAAGGTTTATGGCTACACCTTC.

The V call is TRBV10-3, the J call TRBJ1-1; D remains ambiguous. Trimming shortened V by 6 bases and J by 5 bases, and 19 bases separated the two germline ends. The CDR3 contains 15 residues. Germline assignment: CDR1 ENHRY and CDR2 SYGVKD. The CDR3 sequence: CAIRDNVAGRTEAFF. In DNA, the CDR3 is TGTGCCATCAGAGATAACGTAGCGGGCAGGACTGAAGCTTTCTTT.

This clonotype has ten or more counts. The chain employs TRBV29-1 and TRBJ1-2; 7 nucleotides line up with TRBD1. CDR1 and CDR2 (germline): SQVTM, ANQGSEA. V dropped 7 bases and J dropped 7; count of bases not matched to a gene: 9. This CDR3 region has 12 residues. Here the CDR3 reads CSAGDRDIGYTF. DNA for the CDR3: TGCAGCGCAGGAGACAGGGATATTGGCTACACCTTC.

The CDR3 region is CASSPPRVSGTNEQFF. The CDR3 bases are TGTGCCAGCAGCCCGCCCCGGGTCAGCGGGACAAATGAGCAGTTCTTC. The chain combines TRBV12-3 or TRBV12-4 with TRBJ2-1; tentative D call: TRBD2 (7 bases). The CDR3 consists of 16 residues. V was cut by 6 bases and J by 7 bases, with 22 bases left in between.

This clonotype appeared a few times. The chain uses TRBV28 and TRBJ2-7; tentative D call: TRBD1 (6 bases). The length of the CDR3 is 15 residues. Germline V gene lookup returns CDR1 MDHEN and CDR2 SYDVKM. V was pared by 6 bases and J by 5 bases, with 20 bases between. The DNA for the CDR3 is TGTGCCAGCAGCCTTCAGGGGTCTCTTAACCACGAGCAGTACTTC. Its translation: CASSLQGSLNHEQYF.

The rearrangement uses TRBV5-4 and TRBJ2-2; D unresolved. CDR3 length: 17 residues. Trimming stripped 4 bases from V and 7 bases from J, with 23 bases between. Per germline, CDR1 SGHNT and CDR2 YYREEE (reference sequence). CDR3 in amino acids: CASSPRPDSQFDGELFF. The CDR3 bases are TGTGCCAGCAGCCCCCGCCCGGATAGCCAGTTCGACGGGGAGCTGTTTTTT. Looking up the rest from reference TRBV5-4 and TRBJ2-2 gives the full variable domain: ETGVTQSPTHLIKTRGQQVTLRCSSQSGHNTVSWYQQALGQGPQFIFQYYREEENGRGNFPPRFSGLQFPNYSSELNVNALELDDSALYLCASSPRPDSQFDGELFFGEGSRLTVL.